This record looks at one TCR beta chain sequence and its context. The CDR3 totals 15 residues. Trimming at V came to 5 bases and at J to 5 bases, leaving 9 bases not matched to a gene. Germline V gene lookup returns CDR1 SGHAT and CDR2 FQDESV (reference sequence). The sample originates from a study of OX40 agonist ivuxolimab in advanced cancers. Study as a whole: The dose of intravenous ivuxolimab that patients received every 2 weeks ranged from 0.01 to 10 mg/kg. Among those treated, three patients had partial responses, one with hepatocellular carcinoma and two with cutaneous melanoma.

Patients were excluded for autoimmune disease history or systemic immunosuppression. The method was immunoSEQ multiplex PCR; TCRdb's version includes in-frame clones alone and lacks a portion of them. The sample has roughly 120,000 clones; around 90% are singletons. This chain uses TRBV11-1 with TRBJ2-5, with 9 bases fitting TRBD2. The receptor's source is an adult with an advanced solid tumor such as melanoma, head and neck, liver or kidney cancer. The sample here was CD4+ or CD8+ T cells sorted from blood, taken in a trial of the OX40 agonist ivuxolimab. The CDR3 nucleotides read TGTGCCAGCAGCCCAAGCGGGAGGATTGGGGAGACCCAGTACTTC. Its translation is CASSPSGRIGETQYF.